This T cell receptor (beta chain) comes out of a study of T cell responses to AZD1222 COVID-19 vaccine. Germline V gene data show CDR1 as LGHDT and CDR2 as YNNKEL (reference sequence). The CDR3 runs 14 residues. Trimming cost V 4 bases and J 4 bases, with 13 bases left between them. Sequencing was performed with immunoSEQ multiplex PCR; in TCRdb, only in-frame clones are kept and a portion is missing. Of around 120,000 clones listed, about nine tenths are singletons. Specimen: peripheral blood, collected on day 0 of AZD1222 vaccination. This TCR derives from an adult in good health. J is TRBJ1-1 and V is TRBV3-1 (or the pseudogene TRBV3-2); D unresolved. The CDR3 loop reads CASSPLVLSTEAFF. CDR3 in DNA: TGTGCCAGCAGCCCCCTTGTCTTGAGCACTGAAGCTTTCTTT.